Below are 28 T cell receptor beta chains sequenced from a single sample in a study of a mutant IDH1 vaccine in newly diagnosed glioma. No antigens are known for them. Time point in this sample: week 11, during vaccination. Mutant IDH1 20-mer peptide, at 300 ug, made up each vaccine dose, with topical imiquimod. Profiling relied on immunoSEQ multiplex PCR, and the TCRdb table lists in-frame clones only, not all of them. In the table there are some 120,000 clones, around three quarters of which are singletons. Sequenced material: PBMCs, taken from a glioma patient whose treatment included an IDH1 peptide vaccine. These receptors were obtained from a man aged 35-49 years with glioma.

This clone was counted once. This chain links TRBV18 with TRBJ2-1, with TRBD2 matching over 9 bases. Per germline, CDR1 KGHSH and CDR2 LQKENI. The CDR3 is made up of 15 amino acids. V shed 5 bases, J shed 5 bases, and the junction held 7 bases outside the gene matches. The CDR3 is CASSTRLAANNEQFF. The CDR3 bases are TGTGCCAGCTCAACGAGACTAGCGGCCAACAATGAGCAGTTCTTC. The full variable domain, rest sourced from reference TRBV18 and TRBJ2-1, is NAGVMQNPRHLVRRRGQEARLRCSPMKGHSHVYWYRQLPEEGLKFMVYLQKENIIDESGMPKERFSAEFPKEGPSILRIQQVVRGDSAAYFCASSTRLAANNEQFFGPGTRLTVL.

J is TRBJ1-4 and V is TRBV28, with 8 bases lining up with TRBD1. Germline V gene sequence: CDR1 MDHEN, CDR2 SYDVKM. Germline trimming cut 4 bases from V and 7 bases from J; bases unmatched to any gene: 8. The CDR3 has 15 residues. The CDR3 is CASSSAGGRFEKLFF. As DNA, the CDR3 is TGTGCCAGCAGTTCCGCAGGGGGCAGGTTTGAAAAACTGTTTTTT.

The chain uses TRBV30 and TRBJ2-7; 10 bases agree with TRBD1. The CDR3 has 13 amino acids. Germline CDR1 reads GTSNPN; CDR2 reads SVGIG (reference sequence). V shed 0 bases and J 6 bases; nucleotides not matched to a gene: 2. CDR3 residues: CAWSVGTGAEQYF. Here the CDR3 DNA reads TGTGCCTGGAGTGTGGGGACAGGGGCCGAGCAGTACTTC.

This clone was recorded a few times. The V gene is TRBV7-2, the J gene TRBJ1-2; perhaps TRBD1 as D (5 bases). CDR1 and CDR2 (germline): SGHTA, FQGNSA. V was shortened by 5 bases and J by 5 bases, with 21 bases between the two germline ends. This CDR3 spans 16 amino acids. The CDR3, as DNA: TGTGCCAGCAGCCCAGCCCCAGACAGTGCTTTGTATGGCTACACCTTC. This sequence encodes CASSPAPDSALYGYTF.

V and J are TRBV4-3 and TRBJ2-2; D gene unclear. Germline V gene lookup returns CDR1 LGHNA and CDR2 YSLEER. This CDR3 region has 14 residues. The V and J ends lost 1 base and 6 bases respectively, with 9 bases between them. CDR3 sequence reads: CASSQGRVSGELFF. CDR3 nucleotides: TGCGCCAGCAGCCAAGGGCGTGTCTCCGGGGAGCTGTTTTTT.

The chain links TRBV28 to TRBJ2-1, with TRBD1 as a possible D gene (5 bases). In germline, CDR1 is MDHEN, CDR2 SYDVKM. Trimming removed 8 bases at V and 8 bases at J, with 19 bases between. The CDR3 runs 14 residues. CDR3 protein: CASESSPLGDEQFF. CDR3 nucleotide sequence: TGTGCCAGCGAGTCATCTCCTCTAGGGGATGAGCAGTTCTTC. Full variable domain (remainder filled in from reference TRBV28 and TRBJ2-1): DVKVTQSSRYLVKRTGEKVFLECVQDMDHENMFWYRQDPGLGLRLIYFSYDVKMKEKGDIPEGYSVSREKKERFSLILESASTNQTSMYLCASESSPLGDEQFFGPGTRLTVL.

This clone was seen repeatedly, ten times or more. J is TRBJ2-2 and V is TRBV4-3; D is perhaps TRBD1 or TRBD2 (6 bases each). Germline loops: CDR1 LGHNA, CDR2 YSLEER. The CDR3 totals 16 residues. With 0 bases removed from V and 6 bases from J, the gap between germline ends came to 14 bases. The CDR3 here is CASSQDWGARPGELFF. Here the CDR3 DNA reads TGCGCCAGCAGCCAAGATTGGGGGGCCCGACCCGGGGAGCTGTTTTTT.

The V call is TRBV13, the J call TRBJ1-1; no firm D call. CDR3 size: 14 residues. The V end was cut by 2 bases, the J end by 0 bases, with 7 bases between. Germline CDR1 and CDR2: PRHDT and FYEKMQ (reference sequence). CDR3 in amino acids: CASSLPSMNTEAFF. The CDR3 bases are TGTGCCAGCAGCTTACCCTCCATGAACACTGAAGCTTTCTTT.

The genes are TRBV27 and TRBJ1-5; D unresolved. The V and J ends lost 6 bases and 3 bases respectively, with 15 bases between them. This CDR3 contains 15 residues. Germline V lookup: CDR1 MNHEY, CDR2 SMNVEV (reference sequence). The CDR3 bases are TGTGCCAGCAGCCCCATAACAGAATACAATCAGCCCCAGCATTTT. The encoded protein is CASSPITEYNQPQHF.

The J gene is TRBJ1-2, the V gene TRBV6-5; D is uncertain. The CDR3 runs to 13 residues. In germline, CDR1 is MNHEY, CDR2 SVGAGI. V was clipped by 6 bases and J by 4 bases, with 12 bases between them. The CDR3 loop is CASSQVGSYGYTF. Here the CDR3 DNA reads TGTGCCAGCAGCCAGGTCGGATCCTATGGCTACACCTTC.

The V and J genes are TRBV7-9 and TRBJ1-2; maybe TRBD1 (5 bases). This CDR3 is 14 amino acids long. CDR1 and CDR2 from the germline V gene are SEHNR and FQNEAQ (reference sequence). Trimming took off 4 bases at V and 5 bases at J, with 14 bases between the two ends. The CDR3 coding sequence is TGTGCCAGCAGCTCAGGGACCTCTGGGTATGGCTACACCTTC. Translated: CASSSGTSGYGYTF.

This clone was seen only a few times. The chain recombines TRBV11-2 with TRBJ1-1, with D tentatively TRBD1 (6 bases). V shed 8 bases and J shed 0 bases, with 10 bases lying between them. The germline CDR1 and CDR2 sequences are SGHAT and FQNNGV. This CDR3 contains 13 residues. CDR3 amino acids: CASVGQLNTEAFF. CDR3 DNA: TGTGCCAGCGTTGGACAGCTGAACACTGAAGCTTTCTTT.

This chain links TRBV11-3 with TRBJ2-1, with 8 positions matching TRBD2. This CDR3 has 15 residues. V gave up 2 bases and J gave up 3 bases; unmatched junction bases: 3. The germline V gene encodes CDR1 SGHNT and CDR2 YENEEA. The CDR3 DNA sequence: TGTGCCAGCAGCTTAAGCGGGAGCGTCTACAATGAGCAGTTCTTC. This codes for CASSLSGSVYNEQFF. Combining the CDR3 with reference TRBV11-3 and TRBJ2-1 gives the whole variable domain EAGVVQSPRYKIIEKKQPVAFWCNPISGHNTLYWYLQNLGQGPELLIRYENEEAVDDSQLPKDRFSAERLKGVDSTLKIQPAELGDSAVYLCASSLSGSVYNEQFFGPGTRLTVL.

Ten or more counts support this clone. The V and J genes are TRBV6-6 and TRBJ2-6; maybe TRBD2 (5 bases). From germline, CDR1 is MNHNY and CDR2 SVGAGI (reference sequence). CDR3 length: 15 amino acids. V dropped 5 bases and J dropped 2 bases, with 10 bases sitting between them. CDR3 loop: CASSDREPGANVLTF. As DNA, the CDR3 is TGTGCCAGCAGTGACCGGGAACCTGGGGCCAACGTCCTGACTTTC.

This rearrangement joins TRBV6-5 to TRBJ1-4; D remains ambiguous. The germline V gene has CDR1 MNHEY and CDR2 SVGAGI. The V end was cut by 3 bases, the J end by 7 bases, with 12 bases between. The CDR3 is made up of 14 amino acids. CDR3 sequence: CASSYRPSGEKLFF. The CDR3 bases are TGTGCCAGCAGTTATCGGCCATCGGGTGAAAAACTGTTTTTT.

The rearrangement uses TRBV5-6 and TRBJ2-1, with 13 bases lining up with TRBD2. Germline V lookup: CDR1 SGHDT, CDR2 YYEEEE. The CDR3 runs to 16 residues. Trimming at V came to 2 bases and at J to 7 bases, leaving 6 bases not matched to a gene. DNA of the CDR3: TGTGCCAGCAGCTTCCTGACTAGCGGGAGGCAAAATGAGCAGTTCTTC. It codes for CASSFLTSGRQNEQFF.

The chain recombines TRBV5-6 with TRBJ1-4; D not certain. Germline CDR1 and CDR2: SGHDT and YYEEEE. Trimming took 2 bases from V and 10 from J, leaving 12 bases between them. CDR3 size: 13 residues. The CDR3 coding sequence is TGTGCCAGCAGCTTTGGTTTAACGGGAAAACTGTTTTTT. As protein: CASSFGLTGKLFF.

The V and J genes are TRBV7-9 and TRBJ2-5; the match to TRBD1 covers 9 bases. The CDR3 is 13 amino acids. V shed 5 bases, J shed 13 bases, and the junction held 11 bases outside the gene matches. Germline V gene sequence: CDR1 SEHNR, CDR2 FQNEAQ (reference sequence). CDR3 DNA: TGTGCCAGCAGCCCCCCCGATCGGGGACAGGGGTACTTC. Protein sequence: CASSPPDRGQGYF.

CDR3 in DNA: TGCGCCAGCAGCCAAGAGTTGGGGGGCCCCACAGATACGCAGTATTTT. This translates into CASSQELGGPTDTQYF. The chain combines TRBV4-3 with TRBJ2-3; the D call may be TRBD1 or TRBD2 (6 bases each). Germline V CDR1 and CDR2: LGHNA, YSLEER. The length of the CDR3 is 16 residues. V lost 0 bases and J 2 bases, leaving 12 bases between the germline ends.

The chain is built from TRBV5-6 and TRBJ1-2; D unclear. This CDR3 region has 13 residues. Looked up from germline, CDR1 is SGHDT and CDR2 is YYEEEE. V was trimmed by 4 bases and J by 6 bases, leaving 13 bases between them. The CDR3 nucleotides are TGTGCCAGCAGCCCGGGGTTTGGGCATGGCTACACCTTC. Translation gives CASSPGFGHGYTF.

The V gene is TRBV11-2, the J gene TRBJ1-2, with 9 bases matching TRBD1. Germline V gene sequence: CDR1 SGHAT, CDR2 FQNNGV. This CDR3 region has 13 residues. V dropped 5 bases and J dropped 10; count of bases not matched to a gene: 8. CDR3 DNA sequence: TGTGCCAGCAGCCAGGACAGGGGAGGAGACTACACCTTC. It yields the protein CASSQDRGGDYTF. The variable domain in full, completed from reference TRBV11-2 and TRBJ1-2, reads EAGVAQSPRYKIIEKRQSVAFWCNPISGHATLYWYQQILGQGPKLLIQFQNNGVVDDSQLPKDRFSAERLKGVDSTLKIQPAKLEDSAVYLCASSQDRGGDYTFGSGTRLTVV.

This clone was picked up a small number of times. This sequence joins TRBV7-2 and TRBJ1-1; D call uncertain. The ends were cut back, 2 bases at V and 2 bases at J, with 6 bases in the middle. In germline, CDR1 is SGHTA, CDR2 FQGNSA. The CDR3 has 13 residues. The CDR3 DNA reads as TGTGCCAGCAGCTTACAAATAAACACTGAAGCTTTCTTT. Protein sequence: CASSLQINTEAFF.

V and J are TRBV29-1 and TRBJ2-7, with 7 bases fitting TRBD2. V shed 0 bases, J shed 2 bases, and the junction held 7 bases outside the gene matches. The CDR3 is made up of 15 amino acids. The germline CDR1 and CDR2 sequences are SQVTM and ANQGSEA. This CDR3 reads CSVEDPQGGTYEQYF. For the CDR3, the DNA is TGCAGCGTTGAAGATCCCCAGGGAGGGACCTACGAGCAGTACTTC.

The gene calls are TRBV28 and TRBJ2-5, with 9 nucleotides matching TRBD1. This CDR3 is built from 14 residues. In germline, CDR1 is MDHEN, CDR2 SYDVKM. V shed 7 bases, J shed 5 bases, and the junction held 8 bases outside the gene matches. CDR3 sequence: CASKAGGQGETQYF. CDR3 nucleotides: TGTGCCAGCAAAGCAGGAGGACAGGGGGAGACCCAGTACTTC.

This chain joins TRBV7-9 and TRBJ1-2; D ambiguous. Germline values: CDR1 SEHNR, CDR2 FQNEAQ (reference sequence). This CDR3 comprises 14 residues. The ends were cut back, 10 bases at V and 4 bases at J, with 19 bases in the middle. The CDR3 spells CATDAGEDFYGYTF. Here the CDR3 DNA reads TGTGCCACCGACGCCGGGGAGGACTTCTATGGCTACACCTTC.

The rearrangement joins TRBV15 to TRBJ2-5; D remains unclear. V lost 1 base and J 1 base, leaving 1 base between the germline ends. The CDR3 covers 12 residues. CDR1 is LNHNV, CDR2 YYDKDF, per germline (reference sequence). In DNA, the CDR3 is TGTGCCACCAGCAGAGGCCAAGAGACCCAGTACTTC. This encodes CATSRGQETQYF.

This chain connects TRBV7-2 to TRBJ1-5; the match to TRBD1 covers 8 bases. V was clipped by 6 bases and J by 2 bases; unmatched bases: 6. The length of the CDR3 is 15 residues. CDR1 and CDR2 (germline): SGHTA, FQGNSA. CDR3 loop: CASRRTGGGNQPQHF. In nucleotides, the CDR3 is TGTGCCAGCAGAAGAACAGGGGGAGGCAATCAGCCCCAGCATTTT.

This clone has more than one count but fewer than ten. This CDR3 reads CASSLTRYYGYTF. DNA for the CDR3: TGTGCCAGCAGTTTGACACGATACTATGGCTACACCTTC. The V call is TRBV27, the J call TRBJ1-2, with unresolved D. The V gene's germline CDR1 is MNHEY and CDR2 SMNVEV (reference sequence). The length of the CDR3 is 13 residues. V was shortened by 3 bases and J by 3 bases, with 8 bases between the two germline ends.